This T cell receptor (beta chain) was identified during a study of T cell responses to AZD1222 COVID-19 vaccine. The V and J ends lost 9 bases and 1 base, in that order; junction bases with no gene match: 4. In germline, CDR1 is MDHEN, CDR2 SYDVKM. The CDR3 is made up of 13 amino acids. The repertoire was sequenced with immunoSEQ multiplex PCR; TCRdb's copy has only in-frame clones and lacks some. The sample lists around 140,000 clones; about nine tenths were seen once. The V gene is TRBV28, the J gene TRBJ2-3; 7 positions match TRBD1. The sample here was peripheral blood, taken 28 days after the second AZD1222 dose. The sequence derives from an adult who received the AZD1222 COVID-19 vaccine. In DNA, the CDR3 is TGTGCCAGTAGGGGGCGCGGCACAGATACGCAGTATTTT. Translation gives CASRGRGTDTQYF.